This TCR beta chain appears in the sequencing data of a study of blood T cell repertoires in COVID-19. Study-level information: The United States, Italy and Spain provided the acute and convalescent COVID-19 samples.

Seattle patients were enrolled during active infection and followed longitudinally. The CDR3 runs 12 residues. Trimming shortened V by 3 bases and J by 7 bases, and 6 bases separated the two germline ends. CDR1 and CDR2 (germline): WNHNN, SYGVQD (reference sequence). In the original processing: From reference gene primer amplification, estimates of nucleated cell counts were derived. Using immunoSEQ multiplex PCR, the repertoire was profiled, and TCRdb retains in-frame clones only, with some absent. V and J calls and clone size are copied from that table; D and trimming were computed from the DNA. The table shows about 370,000 clones, with around 90% occurring only once.

This sequence was found in a woman in her 30s with COVID-19, enrolled during active disease. The chain carries TRBV10-1 and TRBJ2-2; D not certain. Sequenced material: peripheral blood. The CDR3 is CASSETDGELFF. CDR3 bases: TGCGCCAGCAGTGAAACAGACGGGGAGCTGTTTTTT.